These T cell receptor beta chains were read from a single sample in a study of CD8+CD57+ T cells in acquired aplastic anemia. TCRdb independently ran MiXCR on the reads; one entry per CDR3 protein. The sample includes under 200,000 distinct CDR3 sequences, 35% to 55% of them seen just once. Sequencing input: sorted CD4+, CD8+, or CD8+CD57+ T cells (not recorded which) from PBMCs. The receptors originated from a human donor in good health. The conserved cysteine and the conserved F or W are not part of the CDR3 here.

J gene,V gene,CDR3 protein
TRBJ2-3,TRBV7-2,ASSQGTTDTQY
TRBJ1-1,TRBV2,ATGREAF
TRBJ2-3,TRBV12-3/TRBV12-4,ASTLYRGRTDTQY
TRBJ1-2,TRBV7-8,ASSLDGRGFYGYT
TRBJ2-1,TRBV10-3,AISSEQQGSEQF
TRBJ2-2,TRBV7-2,ASSFARTGELF
TRBJ2-7,TRBV12-3/TRBV12-4,ASKAYAYEQY
TRBJ1-1,TRBV11-1,ASSSNGGLEEHEEAF
TRBJ2-1,TRBV5-1,ASSPWSSGSSYNEQF
TRBJ1-5,TRBV10-3,AISDQGAYQPQH
TRBJ2-7,TRBV5-1,ASSFGGPIYEQY
TRBJ1-1,TRBV27,ASSSPGQLKEAF
TRBJ2-7,TRBV29-1,SGGVNYEQY
TRBJ2-1,TRBV7-6,ASSFRLAGVDEQF
TRBJ1-2,TRBV16,ASSQGGSGYT
TRBJ2-7,TRBV6-1,ASIRQGLGYEQY
TRBJ1-6,TRBV19,ASSGFGAGNSPLH
TRBJ2-7,TRBV7-7,ASSLTIADEQY
TRBJ1-1,TRBV20-1,SAWDRAKGNTEAF
TRBJ2-7,TRBV6-5,ASRMYRGQYEQY
TRBJ1-2,TRBV20-1,SASLATPYGYT
TRBJ1-1,TRBV29-1,SVESSGNTEAF
TRBJ2-2,TRBV29-1,SGDFSNTGELF
TRBJ2-7,TRBV7-9,ASSLTSGGGTYEQY
TRBJ2-1,TRBV19,ASSARLAGGGNEQF
TRBJ2-1,TRBV19,ASSPQGSGGYNEQF
TRBJ1-4,TRBV19,ASSIRQGASLF
TRBJ1-2,TRBV5-1,ASSFRGDYGYT
TRBJ2-5,TRBV20-1,SASQISGRRGETQY
TRBJ2-7,TRBV7-3,ASSRTQGYEQY
TRBJ2-7,TRBV29-1,SAQEMGPEQY
TRBJ2-7,TRBV30,AWSVEGSGIYEQY
TRBJ2-3,TRBV2,ASKGEAGLADTQY
TRBJ1-6,TRBV7-8,ASSSHTVRVSNSPLH
TRBJ2-5,TRBV20-1,SARDLGRADETQY
TRBJ2-7,TRBV19,ASSIGAGSYEQY
TRBJ1-1,TRBV5-5,ASSSGQGRNTEAF
TRBJ1-5,TRBV6-5,ASSYDGRLNQPQH
TRBJ2-1,TRBV4-1,ASSQDGGRASYNEQF
TRBJ1-2,TRBV11-1,ASSLAPISLVYGYT
TRBJ1-2,TRBV28,ASSPPENYGYT
TRBJ2-7,TRBV6-1,ASRRTSGSSSYEQY
TRBJ2-7,TRBV4-1,ASSPGLHSYEQY
TRBJ2-7,TRBV2,ASSEDSSSYEQY
TRBJ2-3,TRBV11-1,ASRDTSGSTDTQY
TRBJ2-1,TRBV7-2,ASSKYNEQF
TRBJ1-6,TRBV10-3,AISEPDYNSPLH
TRBJ2-7,TRBV20-1,SAGAWGSSYEQY
TRBJ1-2,TRBV27,ASSLRTGNYGYT